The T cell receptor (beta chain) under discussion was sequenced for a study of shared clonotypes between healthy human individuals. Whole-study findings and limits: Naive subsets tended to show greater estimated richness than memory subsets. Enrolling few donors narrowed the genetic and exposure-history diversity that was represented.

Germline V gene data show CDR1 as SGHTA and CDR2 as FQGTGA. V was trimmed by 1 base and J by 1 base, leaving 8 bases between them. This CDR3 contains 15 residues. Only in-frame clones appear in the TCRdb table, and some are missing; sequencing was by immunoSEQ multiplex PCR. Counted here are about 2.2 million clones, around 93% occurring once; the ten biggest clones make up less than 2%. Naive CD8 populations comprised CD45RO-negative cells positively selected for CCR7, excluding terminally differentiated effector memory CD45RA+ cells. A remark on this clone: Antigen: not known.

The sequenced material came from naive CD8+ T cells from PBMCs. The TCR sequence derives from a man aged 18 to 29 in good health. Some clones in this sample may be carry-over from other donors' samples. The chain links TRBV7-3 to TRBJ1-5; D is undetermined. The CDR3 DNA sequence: TGTGCCAGCAGCTTAATATTACAGAGCAATCAGCCCCAGCATTTT. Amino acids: CASSLILQSNQPQHF. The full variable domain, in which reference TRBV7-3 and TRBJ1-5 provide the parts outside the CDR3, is GAGVSQTPSNKVTEKGKYVELRCDPISGHTALYWYRQSLGQGPEFLIYFQGTGAADDSGLPNDRFFAVRPEGSVSTLKIQRTERGDSAVYLCASSLILQSNQPQHFGDGTRLSIL.